This record concerns one TCR beta chain sequence. The target antigen is unknown. The data stem from a study of radiotherapy plus CTLA-4 blockade in lung cancer. Study in general: Objective responses were recorded in around 18% of patients, with disease control recorded in 25% to 35%.

Regarding the study as a whole: TCR clones of tumor origin grew in blood after radiotherapy plus ipilimumab.

The study gave focal radiation plus ipilimumab CTLA-4 blockade to patients with chemo-refractory metastatic non-small-cell lung cancer. From germline, CDR1 is SGHVS and CDR2 FQNEAQ. The length of the CDR3 is 15 residues. Trimming removed 5 bases at V and 5 bases at J, with 18 bases between. Repertoires were generated with immunoSEQ multiplex PCR, while TCRdb's copy carries only in-frame clones and drops some. The sample contains roughly 100,000 clones, over 75% of which appear only once. The sample consisted of peripheral blood, taken from a patient treated with radiotherapy plus ipilimumab. This TCR derives from a human donor with non-small cell lung cancer that progressed on radiotherapy plus ipilimumab. Some clones in this sample may be carry-over from other donors' samples. The chain is built from TRBV7-8 and TRBJ2-5; tentatively, D is TRBD1 or TRBD2 (6 bases each). CDR3 nucleotides: TGTGCCAGCAGCGCAGGGACAATCGGAGGGGAGACCCAGTACTTC. Translating gives CASSAGTIGGETQYF.